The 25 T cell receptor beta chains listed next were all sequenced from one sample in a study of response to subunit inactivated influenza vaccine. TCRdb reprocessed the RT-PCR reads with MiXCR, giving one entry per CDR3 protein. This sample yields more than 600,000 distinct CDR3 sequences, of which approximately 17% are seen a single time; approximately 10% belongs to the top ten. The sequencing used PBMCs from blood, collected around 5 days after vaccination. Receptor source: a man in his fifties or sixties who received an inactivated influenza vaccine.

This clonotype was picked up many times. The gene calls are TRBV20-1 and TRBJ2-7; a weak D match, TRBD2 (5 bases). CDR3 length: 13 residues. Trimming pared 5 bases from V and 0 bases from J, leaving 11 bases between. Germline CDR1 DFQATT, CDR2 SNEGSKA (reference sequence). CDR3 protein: CSAYSGSSYEQYF. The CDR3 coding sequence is TGCAGTGCTTACTCGGGGAGCTCCTACGAGCAGTACTTC.

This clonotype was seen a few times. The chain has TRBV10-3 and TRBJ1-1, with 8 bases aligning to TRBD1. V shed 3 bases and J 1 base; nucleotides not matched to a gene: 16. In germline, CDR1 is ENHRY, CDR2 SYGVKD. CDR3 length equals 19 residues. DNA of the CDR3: TGTGCCATCAGTGACCTTCTCGCCCCGACAGGGGAGGGGAACACTGAAGCTTTCTTT. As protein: CAISDLLAPTGEGNTEAFF.

CDR3 sequence: CASSPPTQGTNEQFF. Written as DNA, the CDR3 is TGTGCCAGCAGCCCCCCTACCCAGGGGACGAATGAGCAGTTCTTC. The chain uses TRBV11-2 and TRBJ2-1, with D perhaps matching TRBD1 (6 bases). This CDR3 has 15 amino acids. The V and J ends lost 5 bases and 7 bases respectively, with 18 bases between them. CDR1 is SGHAT and CDR2 is FQNNGV in the germline V gene.

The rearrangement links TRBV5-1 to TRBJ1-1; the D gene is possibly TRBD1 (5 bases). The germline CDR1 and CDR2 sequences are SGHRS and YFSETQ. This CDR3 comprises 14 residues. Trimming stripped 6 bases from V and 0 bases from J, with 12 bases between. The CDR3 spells CASIQDTLNTEAFF. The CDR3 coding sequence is TGCGCCAGCATACAGGACACCCTGAACACTGAAGCTTTCTTT.

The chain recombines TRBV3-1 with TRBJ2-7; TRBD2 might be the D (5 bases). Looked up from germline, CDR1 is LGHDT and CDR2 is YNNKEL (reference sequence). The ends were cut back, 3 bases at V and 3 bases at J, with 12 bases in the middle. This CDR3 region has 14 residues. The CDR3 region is CASSQEIRGYEQYF. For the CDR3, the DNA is TGTGCCAGCAGCCAGGAGATTCGGGGCTACGAGCAGTACTTC.

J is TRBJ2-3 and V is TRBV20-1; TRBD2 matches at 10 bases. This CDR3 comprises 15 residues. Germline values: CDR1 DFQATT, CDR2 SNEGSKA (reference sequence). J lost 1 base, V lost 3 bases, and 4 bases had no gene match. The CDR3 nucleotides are TGCAGTGCTAGCACCGGGACTAGCGGCACAGATACGCAGTATTTT. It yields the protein CSASTGTSGTDTQYF.

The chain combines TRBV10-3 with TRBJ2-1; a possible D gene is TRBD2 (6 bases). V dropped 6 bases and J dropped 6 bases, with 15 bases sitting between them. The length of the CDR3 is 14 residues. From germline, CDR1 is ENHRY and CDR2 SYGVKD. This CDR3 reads CAISAPSESNEQFF. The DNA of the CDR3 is TGTGCCATCAGCGCTCCTAGCGAATCCAATGAGCAGTTCTTC.

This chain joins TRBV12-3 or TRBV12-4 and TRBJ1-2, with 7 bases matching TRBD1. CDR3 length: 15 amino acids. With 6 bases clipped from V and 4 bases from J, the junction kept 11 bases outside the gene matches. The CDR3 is CASSLGTAGVYGYTF. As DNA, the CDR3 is TGTGCCAGCAGCCTCGGGACAGCGGGGGTCTATGGCTACACCTTC.

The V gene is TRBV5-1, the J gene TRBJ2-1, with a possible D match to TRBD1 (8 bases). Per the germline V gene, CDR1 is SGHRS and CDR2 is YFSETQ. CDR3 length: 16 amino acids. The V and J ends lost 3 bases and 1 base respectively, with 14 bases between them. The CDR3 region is CASSSKQGGSYNEQFF. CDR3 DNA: TGCGCCAGCAGCTCGAAACAGGGGGGGTCCTACAATGAGCAGTTCTTC.

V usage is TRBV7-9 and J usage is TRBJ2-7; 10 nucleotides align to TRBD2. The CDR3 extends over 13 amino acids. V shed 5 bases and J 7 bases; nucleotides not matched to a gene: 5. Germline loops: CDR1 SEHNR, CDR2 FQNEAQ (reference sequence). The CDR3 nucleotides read TGTGCCAGCAGCCCGGGACTAGCGATGGAGCAGTACTTC. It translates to CASSPGLAMEQYF.

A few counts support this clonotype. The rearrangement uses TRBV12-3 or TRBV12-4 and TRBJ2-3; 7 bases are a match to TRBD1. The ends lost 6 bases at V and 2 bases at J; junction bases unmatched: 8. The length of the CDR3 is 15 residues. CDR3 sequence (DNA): TGTGCCAGCAGACTCTCACAGGGGTACACAGATACGCAGTATTTT. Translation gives CASRLSQGYTDTQYF.

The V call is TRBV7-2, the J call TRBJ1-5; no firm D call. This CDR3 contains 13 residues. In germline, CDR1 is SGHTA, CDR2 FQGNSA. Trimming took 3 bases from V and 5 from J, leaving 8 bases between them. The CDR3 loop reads CASSFSGDQPQHF. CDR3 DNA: TGTGCCAGCAGCTTTAGCGGGGATCAGCCCCAGCATTTT.

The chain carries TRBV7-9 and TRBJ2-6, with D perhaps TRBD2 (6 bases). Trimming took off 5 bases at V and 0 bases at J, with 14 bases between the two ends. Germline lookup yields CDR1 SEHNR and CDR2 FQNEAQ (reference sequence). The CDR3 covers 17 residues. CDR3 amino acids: CASSRALGSSGANVLTF. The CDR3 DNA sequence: TGTGCCAGCAGCCGGGCCCTCGGGAGCTCTGGGGCCAACGTCCTGACTTTC.

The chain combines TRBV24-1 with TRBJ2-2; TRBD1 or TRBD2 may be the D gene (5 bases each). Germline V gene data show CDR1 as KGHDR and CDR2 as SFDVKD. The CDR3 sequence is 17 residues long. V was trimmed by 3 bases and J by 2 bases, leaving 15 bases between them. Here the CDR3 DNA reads TGTGCCACCAGTGATACCGGGACGGTCCACAACACCGGGGAGCTGTTTTTT. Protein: CATSDTGTVHNTGELFF.

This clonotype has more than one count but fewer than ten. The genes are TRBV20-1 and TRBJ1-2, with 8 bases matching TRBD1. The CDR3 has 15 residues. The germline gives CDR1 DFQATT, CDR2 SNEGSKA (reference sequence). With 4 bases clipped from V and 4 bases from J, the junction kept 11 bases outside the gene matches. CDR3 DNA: TGCAGTGCTAAACTCCCACAGGGGGACCCCTATGGCTACACCTTC. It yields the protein CSAKLPQGDPYGYTF.

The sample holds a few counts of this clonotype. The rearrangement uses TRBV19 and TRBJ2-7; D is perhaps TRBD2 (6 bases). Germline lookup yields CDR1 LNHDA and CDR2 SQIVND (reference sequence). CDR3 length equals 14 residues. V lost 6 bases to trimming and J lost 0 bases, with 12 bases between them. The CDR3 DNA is TGTGCCAGTAGGAACCGGGACTTCTCCTACGAGCAGTACTTC. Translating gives CASRNRDFSYEQYF.

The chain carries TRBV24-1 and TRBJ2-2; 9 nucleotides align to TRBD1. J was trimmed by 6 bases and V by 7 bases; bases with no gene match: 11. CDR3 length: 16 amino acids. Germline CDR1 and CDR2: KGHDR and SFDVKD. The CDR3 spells CATSGPGQGNPGELFF. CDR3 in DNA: TGTGCCACCAGCGGACCGGGACAGGGTAACCCCGGGGAGCTGTTTTTT.

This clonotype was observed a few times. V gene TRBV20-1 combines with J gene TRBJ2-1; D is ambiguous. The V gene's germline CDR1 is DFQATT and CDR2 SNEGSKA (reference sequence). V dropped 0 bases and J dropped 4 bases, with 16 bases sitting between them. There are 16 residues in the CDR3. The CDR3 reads CSARDQGRTSYNEQFF. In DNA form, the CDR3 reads TGCAGTGCTAGAGATCAAGGCAGGACCTCTTACAATGAGCAGTTCTTC.

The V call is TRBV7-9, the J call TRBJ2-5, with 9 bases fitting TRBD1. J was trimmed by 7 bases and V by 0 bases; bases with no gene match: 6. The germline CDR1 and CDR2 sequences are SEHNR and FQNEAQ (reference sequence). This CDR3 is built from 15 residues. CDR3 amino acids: CASSLASGGQGTQYF. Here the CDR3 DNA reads TGTGCCAGCAGCTTAGCGTCAGGGGGACAGGGGACCCAGTACTTC.

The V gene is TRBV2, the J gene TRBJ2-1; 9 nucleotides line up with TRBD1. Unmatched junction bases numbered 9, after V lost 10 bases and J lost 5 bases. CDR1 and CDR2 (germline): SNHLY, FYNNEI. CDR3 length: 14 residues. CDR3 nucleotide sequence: TGTGCCACCGGCGTTTGGACAGGGGACAATGAGCAGTTCTTC. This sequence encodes CATGVWTGDNEQFF.

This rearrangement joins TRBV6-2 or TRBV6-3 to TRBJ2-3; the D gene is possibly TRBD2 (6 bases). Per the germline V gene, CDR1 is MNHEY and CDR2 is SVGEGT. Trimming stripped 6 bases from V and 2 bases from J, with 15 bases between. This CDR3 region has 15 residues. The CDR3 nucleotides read TGTGCCAGCAGACCTGGAGGCGGGGCCACAGATACGCAGTATTTT. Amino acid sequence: CASRPGGGATDTQYF.

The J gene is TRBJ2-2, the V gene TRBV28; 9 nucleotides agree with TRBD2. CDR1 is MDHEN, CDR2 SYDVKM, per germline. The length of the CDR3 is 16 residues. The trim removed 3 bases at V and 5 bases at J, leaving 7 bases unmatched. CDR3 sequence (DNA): TGTGCCAGCAGTTTTGGGCGTAGCGGGAGAACCGGGGAGCTGTTTTTT. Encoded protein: CASSFGRSGRTGELFF.

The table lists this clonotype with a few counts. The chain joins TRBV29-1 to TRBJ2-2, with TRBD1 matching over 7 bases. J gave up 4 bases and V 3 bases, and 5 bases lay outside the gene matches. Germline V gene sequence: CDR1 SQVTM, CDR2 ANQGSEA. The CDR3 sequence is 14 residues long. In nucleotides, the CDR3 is TGCAGCGTTGAGGAGAACAGGGGCACCGGGGAGCTGTTTTTT. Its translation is CSVEENRGTGELFF.

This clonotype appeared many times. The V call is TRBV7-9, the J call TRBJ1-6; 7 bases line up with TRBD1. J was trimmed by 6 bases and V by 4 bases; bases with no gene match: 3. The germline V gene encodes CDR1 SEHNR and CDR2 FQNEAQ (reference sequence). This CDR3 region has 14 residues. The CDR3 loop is CASSSGTVNSPLHF. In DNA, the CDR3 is TGTGCCAGCAGCTCCGGGACAGTTAATTCACCCCTCCACTTT.

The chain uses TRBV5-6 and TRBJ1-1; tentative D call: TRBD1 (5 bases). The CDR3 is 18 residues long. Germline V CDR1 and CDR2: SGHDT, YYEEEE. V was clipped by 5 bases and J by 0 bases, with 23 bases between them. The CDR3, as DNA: TGTGCCAGCAGTCGACCAAGGGAGGCAGGGATTATGAACACTGAAGCTTTCTTT. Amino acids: CASSRPREAGIMNTEAFF.